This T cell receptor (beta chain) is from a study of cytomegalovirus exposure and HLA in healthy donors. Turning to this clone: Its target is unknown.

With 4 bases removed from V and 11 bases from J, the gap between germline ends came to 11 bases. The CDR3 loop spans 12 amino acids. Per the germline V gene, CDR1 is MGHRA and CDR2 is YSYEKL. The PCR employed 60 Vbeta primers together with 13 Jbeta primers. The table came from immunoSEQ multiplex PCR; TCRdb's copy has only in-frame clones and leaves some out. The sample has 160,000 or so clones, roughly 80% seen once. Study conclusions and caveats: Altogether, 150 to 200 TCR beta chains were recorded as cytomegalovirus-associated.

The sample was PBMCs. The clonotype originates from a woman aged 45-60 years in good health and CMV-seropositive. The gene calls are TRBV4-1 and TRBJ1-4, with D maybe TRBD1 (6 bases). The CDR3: CASSLDRPKLFF. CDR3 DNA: TGCGCCAGCAGCCTTGACAGGCCGAAACTGTTTTTT.